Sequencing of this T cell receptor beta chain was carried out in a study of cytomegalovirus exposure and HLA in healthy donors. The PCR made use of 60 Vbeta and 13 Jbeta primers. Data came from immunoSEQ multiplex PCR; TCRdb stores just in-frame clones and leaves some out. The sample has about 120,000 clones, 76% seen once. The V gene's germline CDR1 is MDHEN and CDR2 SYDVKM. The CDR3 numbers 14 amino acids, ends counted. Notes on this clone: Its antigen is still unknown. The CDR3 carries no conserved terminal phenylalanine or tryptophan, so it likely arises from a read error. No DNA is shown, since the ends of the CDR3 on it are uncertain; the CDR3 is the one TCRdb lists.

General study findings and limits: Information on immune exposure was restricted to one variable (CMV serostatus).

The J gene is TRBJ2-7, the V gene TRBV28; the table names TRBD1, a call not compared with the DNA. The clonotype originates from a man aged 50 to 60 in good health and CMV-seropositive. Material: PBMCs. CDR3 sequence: CASSLKVGGTGFAL.